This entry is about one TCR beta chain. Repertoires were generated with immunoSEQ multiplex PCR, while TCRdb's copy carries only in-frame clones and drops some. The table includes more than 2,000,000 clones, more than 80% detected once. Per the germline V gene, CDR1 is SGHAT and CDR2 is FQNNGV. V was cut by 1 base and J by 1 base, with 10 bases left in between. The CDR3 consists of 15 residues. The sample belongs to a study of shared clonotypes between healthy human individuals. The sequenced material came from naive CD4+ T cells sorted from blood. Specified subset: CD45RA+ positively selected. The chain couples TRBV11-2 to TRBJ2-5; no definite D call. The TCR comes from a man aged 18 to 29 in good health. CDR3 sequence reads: CASSLAANFQETQYF. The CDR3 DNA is TGTGCCAGCAGCTTAGCTGCGAATTTCCAAGAGACCCAGTACTTC.